The 13 T cell receptor beta chains below come from one sample, sequenced in a study of T cell changes during pregnancy in multiple sclerosis. Sequencing was performed with immunoSEQ multiplex PCR; in TCRdb, only in-frame clones are kept and a portion is missing. Found here are about 100,000 clones, more than 85% of them singletons; the top ten hold about 3.5%. Here the sequenced sample was peripheral blood, taken after pregnancy. These receptors were collected from a female donor with multiple sclerosis, enrolled in a pregnancy study.

This chain connects TRBV6-5 to TRBJ1-2; the D is unclear. There are 14 residues in the CDR3. Germline V gives CDR1 MNHEY, CDR2 SVGAGI. The V gene lost 4 bases and the J gene lost 6 bases, with 15 bases spanning the gap. For the CDR3, the DNA is TGTGCCAGCAGTTCCCGCCCGGGTAGGAATGGCTACACCTTC. The encoded protein is CASSSRPGRNGYTF.

This chain links TRBV7-6 with TRBJ2-2, with a possible D match to TRBD2 (6 bases). Germline V gene lookup returns CDR1 SGHVS and CDR2 FNYEAQ. The CDR3 is made up of 15 amino acids. V was clipped by 4 bases and J by 1 base, with 10 bases between them. CDR3 coding DNA: TGTGCCAGCAGCTCGCCGGGAGAGAACACCGGGGAGCTGTTTTTT. It yields the protein CASSSPGENTGELFF.

V is TRBV6-5 and J is TRBJ1-5; D gene unclear. The CDR3 runs 14 residues. Between the trimmed V and J ends, which lost 8 bases and 11 bases, there was a span of 22 bases. Germline values: CDR1 MNHEY, CDR2 SVGAGI. The CDR3 DNA follows: TGTGCCAGCCTTGGACTCCCCGATTTGGGGTCCCAGCATTTT. The encoded protein is CASLGLPDLGSQHF.

V and J are TRBV20-1 and TRBJ1-2; 8 nucleotides match TRBD1. The CDR3 covers 11 residues. From germline, CDR1 is DFQATT and CDR2 SNEGSKA (reference sequence). With 6 bases clipped from V and 6 bases from J, the junction kept 3 bases outside the gene matches. The CDR3 reads CSAGQGDGYTF. In nucleotides, the CDR3 is TGCAGTGCCGGACAGGGCGATGGCTACACCTTC.

This clone was counted once. This chain joins TRBV5-1 and TRBJ2-7; D may be TRBD1 (5 bases). Trimming stripped 1 base from V and 5 bases from J, with 7 bases between. Germline V CDR1 and CDR2: SGHRS, YFSETQ. The CDR3 has 12 residues. CDR3 nucleotides: TGCGCCAGCAGCTTGAGGGGCCACGAGCAGTACTTC. The encoded protein is CASSLRGHEQYF.

This chain connects TRBV2 to TRBJ2-2, with 8 bases identical to TRBD2. Germline values: CDR1 SNHLY, CDR2 FYNNEI. V shed 6 bases and J 2 bases; nucleotides not matched to a gene: 14. The CDR3 extends over 18 amino acids. The CDR3 protein is CASRFTTSADLNTGELFF. DNA of the CDR3: TGTGCCAGCAGATTTACGACTAGCGCGGACTTAAACACCGGGGAGCTGTTTTTT.

This chain connects TRBV9 to TRBJ1-4, with D perhaps TRBD1 (6 bases). Germline CDR1 SGDLS, CDR2 YYNGEE. CDR3 length equals 14 residues. With 2 bases removed from V and 11 bases from J, the gap between germline ends came to 16 bases. Here the CDR3 DNA reads TGTGCCAGCAGCGTTTCGTGGGACACCTCCAAACTGTTTTTT. Translation: CASSVSWDTSKLFF.

The V gene is TRBV18, the J gene TRBJ1-1, with 9 bases aligning to TRBD1. Unmatched junction bases numbered 6, after V lost 6 bases and J lost 1 base. The CDR3 length is 15 residues. Germline V gene sequence: CDR1 KGHSH, CDR2 LQKENI. The CDR3 DNA reads TGTGCCAGCTCCGGGGGACAGGGCCCGAACACTGAAGCTTTCTTT. This gives the protein CASSGGQGPNTEAFF.

The rearrangement links TRBV7-6 to TRBJ2-5, with D perhaps TRBD2 (5 bases). CDR1 SGHVS and CDR2 FNYEAQ come from the germline V gene. Trimming took off 5 bases at V and 0 bases at J, with 7 bases between the two ends. The CDR3 covers 13 residues. The CDR3 sequence is CASSPGYQETQYF. CDR3 sequence (DNA): TGTGCCAGCAGCCCGGGGTACCAAGAGACCCAGTACTTC.

The V gene is TRBV19, the J gene TRBJ2-5, with 7 bases aligning to TRBD2. The CDR3 length is 15 residues. CDR1 LNHDA and CDR2 SQIVND come from the germline V gene (reference sequence). V lost 6 bases to trimming and J lost 1 base; unmatched junction nucleotides: 8. The CDR3 nucleotides read TGTGCCAGTAGAAACGGGGGGAGGAGCCAAGAGACCCAGTACTTC. As protein: CASRNGGRSQETQYF.

The rearrangement links TRBV7-9 to TRBJ1-2; TRBD1 agrees at 9 bases. Per germline, CDR1 SEHNR and CDR2 FQNEAQ (reference sequence). Trimming cost V 4 bases and J 9 bases; bases outside gene matches: 3. The CDR3 extends over 12 amino acids. The DNA of the CDR3 is TGTGCCAGCAGCTCGGGACAGGGAAGCTACACCTTC. Translation: CASSSGQGSYTF.

This chain uses TRBV2 with TRBJ2-3; 8 nucleotides agree with TRBD2. J gave up 2 bases and V 6 bases, and 7 bases lay outside the gene matches. The germline gives CDR1 SNHLY, CDR2 FYNNEI. The CDR3 spans 15 residues. CDR3 loop: CASRGTGGITDTQYF. The CDR3, as DNA: TGTGCCAGCAGGGGAACGGGGGGGATCACAGATACGCAGTATTTT.

The chain combines TRBV6-5 with TRBJ1-5; no clear D gene. The CDR3 is made up of 15 amino acids. Germline CDR1 is MNHEY and CDR2 is SVGAGI. Trimming removed 5 bases at V and 0 bases at J, with 11 bases between. The chain's CDR3 is CASSPHEYSNQPQHF. CDR3 DNA: TGTGCCAGCAGTCCTCACGAGTATAGCAATCAGCCCCAGCATTTT.